The 15 T cell receptor beta chains presented below share a single source sample, sequenced in a study of cytomegalovirus exposure and HLA in healthy donors. PCR primers comprised 60 Vbeta and 13 Jbeta primers. The data were produced by immunoSEQ multiplex PCR, yet TCRdb's version contains in-frame clones alone and is incomplete. This table has under 130,000 clones, 12% to 15% appearing once. Material for sequencing was PBMCs. The receptors originated from a female donor in good health and CMV-seronegative.

J is TRBJ1-5 and V is TRBV29-1; 9 positions match TRBD1. The CDR3 covers 13 residues. The V and J ends lost 7 bases and 6 bases, in that order; junction bases with no gene match: 7. Germline-derived CDR1 and CDR2 are SQVTM and ANQGSEA. The DNA for the CDR3 is TGCAGCGCCGGACAGGGGCGTCGTCAGCCCCAGCATTTT. It yields the protein CSAGQGRRQPQHF.

The table lists this clone with a few counts. The chain joins TRBV27 to TRBJ2-7; TRBD1 matches 7 bases. CDR1 is MNHEY, CDR2 SMNVEV, per germline (reference sequence). The CDR3 consists of 16 residues. The ends lost 2 bases at V and 1 base at J; junction bases unmatched: 8. CDR3: CASSLASRDRSYEQYF. Here the CDR3 DNA reads TGTGCCAGCAGTTTAGCGTCCCGGGACAGATCCTACGAGCAGTACTTC.

The rearrangement joins TRBV28 to TRBJ2-7; the D is unclear. The CDR3 consists of 12 residues. Germline assignment: CDR1 MDHEN and CDR2 SYDVKM. Trimming stripped 7 bases from V and 5 bases from J, with 12 bases between. CDR3 sequence (DNA): TGTGCCAGCACCGCCCTTGAGAACGAGCAGTACTTC. Its protein product is CASTALENEQYF.

This clone was counted only a few times. The chain recombines TRBV4-3 with TRBJ2-1, with D possibly TRBD2 on 5 matching bases. In germline, CDR1 is LGHNA, CDR2 YSLEER. V lost 1 base, J lost 4 bases, and 14 bases lay in between. This CDR3 is 16 amino acids long. CDR3 coding DNA: TGCGCCAGCAGCCAAGGTCTAGCCATACGTTACAATGAGCAGTTCTTC. Amino acid sequence: CASSQGLAIRYNEQFF.

The chain uses TRBV7-2 and TRBJ2-2; TRBD1 aligns across 8 bases. CDR3 size: 16 residues. V was clipped by 0 bases and J by 4 bases; unmatched bases: 4. Germline V gene sequence: CDR1 SGHTA, CDR2 FQGNSA. Written as DNA, the CDR3 is TGTGCCAGCAGCTTAGCCGGGACAGGTTTCACCGGGGAGCTGTTTTTT. Its translation is CASSLAGTGFTGELFF.

J is TRBJ2-3 and V is TRBV6-5; maybe TRBD1 (5 bases). The V end was cut by 5 bases, the J end by 4 bases, with 16 bases between. There are 15 residues in the CDR3. Germline V gene lookup returns CDR1 MNHEY and CDR2 SVGAGI. This CDR3 reads CASSPDWGSADTQYF. The CDR3 bases are TGTGCCAGCAGTCCTGACTGGGGCAGTGCAGATACGCAGTATTTT.

The J gene is TRBJ1-2, the V gene TRBV9; D may be TRBD1 (5 bases). The V gene lost 4 bases and the J gene lost 8 bases, with 18 bases spanning the gap. There are 14 residues in the CDR3. The germline gives CDR1 SGDLS, CDR2 YYNGEE. CDR3 protein: CASSTSGGVEGYTF. The CDR3 DNA reads TGTGCCAGCAGCACCTCGGGGGGGGTTGAAGGCTACACCTTC.

This chain connects TRBV7-2 to TRBJ2-4, with D unresolved. Germline assignment: CDR1 SGHTA and CDR2 FQGNSA. The V end lost 5 bases, the J end lost 5 bases, and 7 bases lay between the germline ends. This CDR3 has 12 residues. The CDR3: CASSLTENIQYF. The DNA for the CDR3 is TGTGCCAGCAGCCTTACTGAAAACATTCAGTACTTC.

The chain combines TRBV19 with TRBJ1-1; D may be TRBD1 (6 bases). Germline V CDR1 and CDR2: LNHDA, SQIVND (reference sequence). The CDR3 has 16 amino acids. With 7 bases removed from V and 1 base from J, the gap between germline ends came to 19 bases. CDR3 residues: CASTNWGRGRNTEAFF. The CDR3 nucleotides read TGTGCCAGTACGAACTGGGGCAGGGGAAGGAACACTGAAGCTTTCTTT.

This clone occurred a few times. The chain is built from TRBV2 and TRBJ2-7; possibly TRBD1 for D (5 bases). The CDR3 runs to 18 residues. Per the germline V gene, CDR1 is SNHLY and CDR2 is FYNNEI. Deletions cut 4 bases from V and 6 bases from J, with 28 bases between. For the CDR3, the DNA is TGTGCCAGCAGTGGACGGGTGGAGTGGCGACAGAGTTTGTTCGAGCAGTACTTC. Amino acid sequence: CASSGRVEWRQSLFEQYF.

The V gene is TRBV28, the J gene TRBJ2-2; a weak D match, TRBD1 (6 bases). Germline V CDR1 and CDR2: MDHEN, SYDVKM. With 3 bases removed from V and 4 bases from J, the gap between germline ends came to 9 bases. This CDR3 has 14 residues. The CDR3 nucleotides read TGTGCCAGCAGTTTTGGGGGCCTCACCGGGGAGCTGTTTTTT. Residues: CASSFGGLTGELFF.

This chain connects TRBV29-1 to TRBJ2-7; 7 nucleotides agree with TRBD1. J gave up 0 bases and V 7 bases, and 12 bases lay outside the gene matches. CDR3 length: 15 amino acids. In germline, CDR1 is SQVTM, CDR2 ANQGSEA. CDR3 sequence reads: CSARNPGQNSYEQYF. The DNA for the CDR3 is TGCAGCGCGCGGAACCCGGGACAGAACTCCTACGAGCAGTACTTC.

The rearrangement uses TRBV7-9 and TRBJ2-7, with D uncertain. V lost 4 bases and J lost 2, with 9 bases in between. The length of the CDR3 is 13 residues. Germline assignment: CDR1 SEHNR and CDR2 FQNEAQ (reference sequence). This CDR3 reads CASSSQVTYEQYF. Written as DNA, the CDR3 is TGTGCCAGCAGCTCCCAGGTGACCTACGAGCAGTACTTC.

V usage is TRBV19 and J usage is TRBJ1-4; possible D gene TRBD1, 6 bases. Looked up from germline, CDR1 is LNHDA and CDR2 is SQIVND (reference sequence). There are 14 residues in the CDR3. Trimming shortened V by 3 bases and J by 4 bases, and 9 bases separated the two germline ends. DNA for the CDR3: TGTGCCAGTAGTATTGGGGACAATAATGAAAAACTGTTTTTT. Amino acid sequence: CASSIGDNNEKLFF. Supplemented by reference TRBV19 and TRBJ1-4, the full variable domain reads DGGITQSPKYLFRKEGQNVTLSCEQNLNHDAMYWYRQDPGQGLRLIYYSQIVNDFQKGDIAEGYSVSREKKESFPLTVTSAQKNPTAFYLCASSIGDNNEKLFFGSGTQLSVL.

The rearrangement uses TRBV29-1 and TRBJ2-1; 7 bases fit TRBD1. Germline assignment: CDR1 SQVTM and CDR2 ANQGSEA. Trimming removed 7 bases from V and 4 bases from J; junction bases left unmatched: 10. The CDR3 is made up of 14 amino acids. The CDR3 DNA is TGCAGCGCCGTAATCACAGGGGTTTACAATGAGCAGTTCTTC. This gives the protein CSAVITGVYNEQFF.